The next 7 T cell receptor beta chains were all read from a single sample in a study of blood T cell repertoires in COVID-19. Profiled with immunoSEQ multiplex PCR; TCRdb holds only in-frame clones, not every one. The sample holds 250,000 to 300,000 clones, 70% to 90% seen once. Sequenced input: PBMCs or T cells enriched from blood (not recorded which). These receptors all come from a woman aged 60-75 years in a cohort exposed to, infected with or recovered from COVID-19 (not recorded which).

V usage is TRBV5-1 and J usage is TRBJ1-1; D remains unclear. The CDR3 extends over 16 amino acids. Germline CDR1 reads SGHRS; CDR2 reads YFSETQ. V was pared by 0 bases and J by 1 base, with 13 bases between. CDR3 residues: CASSLEETEKNTEAFF. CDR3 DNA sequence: TGCGCCAGCAGCTTGGAAGAAACAGAAAAGAACACTGAAGCTTTCTTT.

CDR3 amino acids: CASSSINRGHTQYF. The CDR3 nucleotides read TGTGCCAGCAGTTCCATCAACAGGGGCCATACGCAGTATTTT. The V gene is TRBV6-5, the J gene TRBJ2-3, with 7 bases aligning to TRBD1. V dropped 4 bases and J dropped 7; count of bases not matched to a gene: 8. Germline V CDR1 and CDR2: MNHEY, SVGAGI. CDR3 length: 14 residues.

CDR3 nucleotide sequence: TGTGCCAGCAGCGGTCCCGGAGGGGCCCAAAACAATCAGCCCCAGCATTTT. Translated, it gives CASSGPGGAQNNQPQHF. The V gene is TRBV25-1, the J gene TRBJ1-5; a possible D gene is TRBD1 (5 bases). This CDR3 has 17 amino acids. In germline, CDR1 is MGHDK, CDR2 SYGVNS. Trimming cost V 6 bases and J 3 bases, with 21 bases left between them. The complete variable domain, with remaining parts taken from reference TRBV25-1 and TRBJ1-5, reads EADIYQTPRYLVIGTGKKITLECSQTMGHDKMYWYQQDPGMELHLIHYSYGVNSTEKGDLSSESTVSRIRTEHFPLTLESARPSHTSQYLCASSGPGGAQNNQPQHFGDGTRLSIL.

This chain's CDR3 is CASSLGLRESYEQYF. As DNA, the CDR3 is TGTGCCAGCAGCTTGGGACTGCGGGAATCCTACGAGCAGTACTTC. V and J are TRBV5-4 and TRBJ2-7; TRBD2 might be the D (6 bases). The V and J ends lost 0 bases and 1 base respectively, with 11 bases between them. CDR3 size: 15 residues. Germline V gene data show CDR1 as SGHNT and CDR2 as YYREEE (reference sequence).

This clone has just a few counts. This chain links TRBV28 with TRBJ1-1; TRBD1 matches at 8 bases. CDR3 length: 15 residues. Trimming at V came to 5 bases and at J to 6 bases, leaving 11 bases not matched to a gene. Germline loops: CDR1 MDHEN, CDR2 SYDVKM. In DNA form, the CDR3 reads TGTGCCAGCAGTCCAATGACAGGGGTGAGCGCTGAAGCTTTCTTT. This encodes CASSPMTGVSAEAFF.

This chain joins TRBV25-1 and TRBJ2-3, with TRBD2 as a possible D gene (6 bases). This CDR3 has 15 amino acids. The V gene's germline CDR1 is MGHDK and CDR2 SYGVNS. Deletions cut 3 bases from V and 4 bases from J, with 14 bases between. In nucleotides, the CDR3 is TGTGCCAGCAGTGACCCGCGGGGTGTTCCAGATACGCAGTATTTT. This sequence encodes CASSDPRGVPDTQYF.

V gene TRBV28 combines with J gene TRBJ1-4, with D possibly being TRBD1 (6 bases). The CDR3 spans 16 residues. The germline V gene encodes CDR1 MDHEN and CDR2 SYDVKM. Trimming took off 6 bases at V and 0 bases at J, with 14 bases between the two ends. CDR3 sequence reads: CASRTRGIATNEKLFF. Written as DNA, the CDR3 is TGTGCCAGCAGAACTAGGGGGATTGCAACTAATGAAAAACTGTTTTTT.